This is a list of T cell receptor beta chains from one sample in a study of Graves' ophthalmopathy and Graves' hyperthyroidism. TCRdb ran MiXCR on the multiplex PCR reads and lists one entry per CDR3 protein. The sample holds 680,000 or so distinct CDR3 sequences, about 24% seen once. Sample: peripheral blood. The receptors derive from a woman in her late teens or twenties with stable Graves' hyperthyroidism. Some clones in this sample may be carry-over from other donors' samples. Both conserved end residues are part of each CDR3. A D gene is named only where the DNA matches it firmly. Clone size is shown for a subset of rows, as once, few, many or a class of expanded clone.

J gene,D gene,clone size,V gene,CDR3 DNA,CDR3 protein
TRBJ1-1,TRBD1,few,TRBV6-5,TGTGCCAGCAGTTACCGACAGGGTTCGGCTTTCTTT,CASSYRQGSAFF
TRBJ2-7,TRBD1,NA,TRBV27,TGTGCCAGCAGCCCTCAGGGGGCTCAAACCTACGAGCAGTACTTC,CASSPQGAQTYEQYF
TRBJ1-1,NA,NA,TRBV12-5,TGTGCTAGTGGTCCCGACGGCACTGAAGCTTTCTTT,CASGPDGTEAFF
TRBJ2-5,NA,many,TRBV6-1,TGTGCCAGCCGGCAGGGCTTCTTGCGCGGAGAGACCCAGTACTTC,CASRQGFLRGETQYF
TRBJ2-7,NA,NA,TRBV10-3,TGTGCCATCAGTGAGTCGAGGCGACCGTACGAGCAGTACTTC,CAISESRRPYEQYF
TRBJ2-2,TRBD2,few,TRBV18,TGTGCCAGCTCACCTTCTAGCGGGAGGACGAACACCGGGGAGCTGTTTTTT,CASSPSSGRTNTGELFF
TRBJ1-2,TRBD1,many,TRBV5-1,TGCGCCAGCAGCCCAAACAGGGGCCACGATGGCTACACCTTC,CASSPNRGHDGYTF
TRBJ1-2,NA,NA,TRBV5-1,TGCGCCAGCAGCTTGGAGGTCAGCACCACCTATGGCTACACCTTC,CASSLEVSTTYGYTF
TRBJ2-7,TRBD2,many,TRBV6-2/TRBV6-3,TGTGCCAGCAGTTCACCCTACGGACTAGCGGGAGGGCGCGACGAGCAGTACTTC,CASSSPYGLAGGRDEQYF
TRBJ2-5,NA,NA,TRBV11-2,TGTGCCAGCAGCTTAGATCGATCCGGACCCGAGACCCAGTACTTC,CASSLDRSGPETQYF
TRBJ1-1,NA,NA,TRBV19,TGTGCCAGTAGTATAGAGGGCAGCAGGAGGACTGAAGCTTTCTTT,CASSIEGSRRTEAFF
TRBJ1-2,TRBD1,NA,TRBV27,TGTGCCAGCAGTCCAGATGGACAGGGTGCCTATGGCTACACCTTC,CASSPDGQGAYGYTF
TRBJ1-1,TRBD1,NA,TRBV25-1,TGTGCCAGCAGGCGGGGAGGACAGGGGGCTGAAGCTTTCTTT,CASRRGGQGAEAFF
TRBJ2-2,NA,many,TRBV15,TGTGCCACCAGCCGGAGGTGGGGCGGGGAGCTGTTTTTT,CATSRRWGGELFF
TRBJ1-5,TRBD1,many,TRBV2,TGTGCCAGCACCCGGGACAGCCCCAATCAGCCCCAGCATTTT,CASTRDSPNQPQHF
TRBJ1-2,TRBD1,few,TRBV5-1,TGCGCCAGCAGCCCAGGACAGGGGGCGCGCGTTAACTATGGCTACACCTTC,CASSPGQGARVNYGYTF
TRBJ2-5,TRBD2,many,TRBV6-1,TGTGCCAGCAGTCCCGGGACTAGCGGGAGTAATGGGGAGACCCAGTACTTC,CASSPGTSGSNGETQYF
TRBJ1-2,TRBD1,many,TRBV12-3/TRBV12-4,TGTGCCAGCACCCGACAGGGCCACTATGGCTACACCTTC,CASTRQGHYGYTF
TRBJ1-5,NA,many,TRBV6-5,TGTGCCAGCAGTTACGACAAGCTGGAGCCCCAGCATTTT,CASSYDKLEPQHF